Listed below are T cell receptor beta chains from one sample, sequenced in a study of response to subunit inactivated influenza vaccine. One entry per CDR3 protein results from TCRdb running MiXCR on the RT-PCR reads. This sample has hundreds of thousands of distinct CDR3 sequences, with 10% to 12% found just once. The sample also formed part of further work on T cells expressing NK-cell markers.

This material consisted of PBMCs from blood, taken on the day of vaccination. The receptors come from a man in his fifties or sixties who received an inactivated influenza vaccine. CDR3s include the opening cysteine and the closing phenylalanine or tryptophan. The order of the fields is J gene, clone size, V gene, D gene, CDR3 protein, CDR3 DNA. A D gene is named only where the DNA matches it firmly. The size of a clone is reported for some rows only, either as once, few or many, or as a class for expanded clones.

TRBJ2-1 | - | TRBV12-3/TRBV12-4 | TRBD2 | CASSLGGGAYEQFF | TGTGCCAGCAGTTTGGGCGGGGGGGCTTATGAGCAGTTCTTC
TRBJ2-3 | few | TRBV7-6 | TRBD1 | CASSPKRQGADTQYF | TGTGCCAGCAGCCCGAAGCGACAGGGGGCAGATACGCAGTATTTT
TRBJ1-5 | - | TRBV6-1 | TRBD1 | CASSDLGGKGNQPQHF | TGTGCCAGCAGTGATCTAGGGGGCAAGGGCAATCAGCCCCAGCATTTT
TRBJ2-2 | - | TRBV12-3/TRBV12-4 | - | CASSTGTRAGELFF | TGTGCCAGCAGTACCGGGACTCGGGCCGGGGAGCTGTTTTTT
TRBJ2-6 | few | TRBV6-5 | - | CASSYLIRFTGANVLTF | TGTGCCAGCAGTTACTTAATTCGGTTCACTGGGGCCAACGTCCTGACTTTC
TRBJ2-1 | few | TRBV10-3 | - | CAISERGDNEQFF | TGTGCCATCAGTGAGCGCGGCGACAATGAGCAGTTCTTC
TRBJ1-4 | - | TRBV6-2/TRBV6-3 | - | CASSKGDRYLEKLFF | TGTGCCAGCAGTAAAGGGGACCGTTATTTGGAAAAACTGTTTTTT
TRBJ2-7 | - | TRBV3-1 | TRBD2 | CASTVGTSGRYEQYF | TGTGCCAGCACCGTCGGGACTAGCGGGAGGTACGAGCAGTACTTC
TRBJ2-1 | many | TRBV12-3/TRBV12-4 | - | CASSLRGPYNEQFF | TGTGCCAGCAGTTTAAGGGGTCCCTATAATGAGCAGTTCTTC
TRBJ1-2 | few | TRBV12-3/TRBV12-4 | - | CASSFPQGGYTF | TGTGCCAGCAGTTTCCCCCAGGGAGGCTACACCTTC